This T cell receptor (beta chain) derives from a study of blood T cells in healthy people across ages. Study-wide results and caveats: Per-million-T-cell TCR beta diversity fell roughly linearly with age. PBMCs that were unsorted prevented a conclusive naive versus antigen-experienced comparison.

A sample-barcoded 5' primer and a J-beta primer mix were used in a second PCR of roughly 7 to 12 cycles. TCRdb fed the 5' RACE reads into MiXCR, producing one record per CDR3 protein. The sample lists over 1,500,000 distinct CDR3 sequences, about 50% occurring once. In the case of this clonotype: Its antigen is undetermined. The junction shows a germline mismatch at one end, possibly a read error.

Sequences were obtained from blood. The receptor was isolated from a woman aged 40 to 50 in good health.

The chain's CDR3 is CASSLAGEYDTQYF. The CDR3 DNA reads TGTGCTAGCAGCTTAGCGGGCGAGTATGATACGCAGTATTTT. The chain uses TRBV7-7 and TRBJ2-3; 7 bases align to TRBD2. From germline, CDR1 is SSHAT and CDR2 FNYEAQ (reference sequence). This CDR3 has 14 amino acids.